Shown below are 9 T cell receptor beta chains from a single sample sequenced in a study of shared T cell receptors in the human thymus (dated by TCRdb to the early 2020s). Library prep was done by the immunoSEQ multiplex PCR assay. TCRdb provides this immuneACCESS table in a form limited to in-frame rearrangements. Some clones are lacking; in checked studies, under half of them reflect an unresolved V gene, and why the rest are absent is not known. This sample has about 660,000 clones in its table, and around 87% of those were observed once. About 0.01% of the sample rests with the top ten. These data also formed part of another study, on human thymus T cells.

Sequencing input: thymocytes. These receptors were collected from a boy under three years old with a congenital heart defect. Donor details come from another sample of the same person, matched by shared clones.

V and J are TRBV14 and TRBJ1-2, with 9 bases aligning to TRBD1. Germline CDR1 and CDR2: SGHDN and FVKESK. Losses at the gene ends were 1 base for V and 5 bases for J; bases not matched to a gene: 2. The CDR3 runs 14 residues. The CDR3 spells CASSQGDRAYGYTF. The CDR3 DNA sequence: TGTGCCAGCAGCCAAGGGGACAGGGCTTATGGCTACACCTTC.

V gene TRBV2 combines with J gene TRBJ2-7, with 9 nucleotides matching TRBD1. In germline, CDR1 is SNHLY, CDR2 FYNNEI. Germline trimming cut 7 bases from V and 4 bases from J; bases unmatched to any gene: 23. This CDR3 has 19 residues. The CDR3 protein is CASTPHPKSGTGLWYEQYF. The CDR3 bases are TGTGCCAGCACCCCTCACCCAAAATCTGGGACAGGGCTTTGGTACGAGCAGTACTTC.

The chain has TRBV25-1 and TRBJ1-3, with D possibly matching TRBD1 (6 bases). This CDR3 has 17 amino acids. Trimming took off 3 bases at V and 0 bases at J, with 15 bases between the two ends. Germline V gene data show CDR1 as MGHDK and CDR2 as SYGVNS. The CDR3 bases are TGTGCCAGCAGTGATTCTAGGACAGCCGACTCTGGAAACACCATATATTTT. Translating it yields CASSDSRTADSGNTIYF. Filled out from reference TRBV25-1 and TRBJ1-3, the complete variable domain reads EADIYQTPRYLVIGTGKKITLECSQTMGHDKMYWYQQDPGMELHLIHYSYGVNSTEKGDLSSESTVSRIRTEHFPLTLESARPSHTSQYLCASSDSRTADSGNTIYFGEGSWLTVV.

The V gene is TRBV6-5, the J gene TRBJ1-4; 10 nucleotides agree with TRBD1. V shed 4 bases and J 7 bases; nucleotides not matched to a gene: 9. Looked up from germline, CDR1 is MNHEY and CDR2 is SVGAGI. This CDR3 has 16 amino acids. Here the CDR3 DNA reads TGTGCCAGCAGTTCACGACAGGGGGCGCCTTTTGAAAAACTGTTTTTT. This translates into CASSSRQGAPFEKLFF.

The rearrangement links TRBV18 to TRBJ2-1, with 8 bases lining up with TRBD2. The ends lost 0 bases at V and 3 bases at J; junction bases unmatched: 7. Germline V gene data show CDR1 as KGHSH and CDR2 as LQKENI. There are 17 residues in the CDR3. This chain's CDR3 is CASSPPPAGALYNEQFF. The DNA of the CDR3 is TGTGCCAGCTCACCACCCCCAGCGGGAGCCCTCTACAATGAGCAGTTCTTC. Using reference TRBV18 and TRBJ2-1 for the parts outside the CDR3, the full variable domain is NAGVMQNPRHLVRRRGQEARLRCSPMKGHSHVYWYRQLPEEGLKFMVYLQKENIIDESGMPKERFSAEFPKEGPSILRIQQVVRGDSAAYFCASSPPPAGALYNEQFFGPGTRLTVL.

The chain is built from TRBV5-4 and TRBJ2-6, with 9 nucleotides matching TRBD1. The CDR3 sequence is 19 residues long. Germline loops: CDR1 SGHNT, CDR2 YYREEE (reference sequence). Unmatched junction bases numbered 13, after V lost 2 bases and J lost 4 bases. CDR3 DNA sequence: TGTGCCAGCAGCTTTCCCGGTGAACAGGGGGCGGGAGGGGCCAACGTCCTGACTTTC. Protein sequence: CASSFPGEQGAGGANVLTF.

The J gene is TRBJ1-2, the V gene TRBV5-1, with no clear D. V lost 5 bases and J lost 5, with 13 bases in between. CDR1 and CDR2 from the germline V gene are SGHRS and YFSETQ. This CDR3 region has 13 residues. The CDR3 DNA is TGCGCCAGCAGAAGGTCCGAGGAGTATGGCTACACCTTC. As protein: CASRRSEEYGYTF.

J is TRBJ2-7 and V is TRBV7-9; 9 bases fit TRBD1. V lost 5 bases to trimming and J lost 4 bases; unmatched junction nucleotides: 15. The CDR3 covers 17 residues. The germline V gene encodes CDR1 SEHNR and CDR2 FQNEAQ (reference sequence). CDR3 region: CASSPVPPRDREYEQYF. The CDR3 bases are TGTGCCAGCAGCCCAGTCCCCCCCCGGGACAGGGAGTACGAGCAGTACTTC.

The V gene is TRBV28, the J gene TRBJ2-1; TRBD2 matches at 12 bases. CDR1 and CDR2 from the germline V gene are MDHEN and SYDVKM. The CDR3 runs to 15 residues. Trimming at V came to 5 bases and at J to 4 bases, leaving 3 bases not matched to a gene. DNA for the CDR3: TGTGCCAGCAGTAGACTAGCGGGGGAATACAATGAGCAGTTCTTC. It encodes CASSRLAGEYNEQFF.